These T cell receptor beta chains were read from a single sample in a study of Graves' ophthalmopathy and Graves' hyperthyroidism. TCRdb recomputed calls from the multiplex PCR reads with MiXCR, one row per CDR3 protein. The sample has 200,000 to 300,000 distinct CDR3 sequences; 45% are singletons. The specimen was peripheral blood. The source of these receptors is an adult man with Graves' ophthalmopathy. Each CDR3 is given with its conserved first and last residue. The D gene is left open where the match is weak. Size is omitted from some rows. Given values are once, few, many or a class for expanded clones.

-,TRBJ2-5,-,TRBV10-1,CASSQGLGGETQYF
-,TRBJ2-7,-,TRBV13,CASSPQTAGSSYEQYF
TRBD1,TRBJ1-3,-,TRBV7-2,CASSWTGSSSGNTIYF
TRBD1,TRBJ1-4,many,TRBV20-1,CSARQDRVNEKLFF
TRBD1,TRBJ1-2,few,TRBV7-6,CASSFGQGTANYGYTF
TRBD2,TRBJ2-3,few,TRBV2,CASTSRGGVTDTQYF
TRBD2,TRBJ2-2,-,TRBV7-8,CASSKTSTAAGELFF
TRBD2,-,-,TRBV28,CASSLGGEYEQYF
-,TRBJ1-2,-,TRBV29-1,CSSRTQNYGYTF
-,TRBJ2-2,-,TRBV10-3,CAISEVRGTGELFF
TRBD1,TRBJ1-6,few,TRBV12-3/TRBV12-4,CASSRNPGTGVLPPLHF
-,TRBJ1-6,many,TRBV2,CASSAGRHNSPLHF